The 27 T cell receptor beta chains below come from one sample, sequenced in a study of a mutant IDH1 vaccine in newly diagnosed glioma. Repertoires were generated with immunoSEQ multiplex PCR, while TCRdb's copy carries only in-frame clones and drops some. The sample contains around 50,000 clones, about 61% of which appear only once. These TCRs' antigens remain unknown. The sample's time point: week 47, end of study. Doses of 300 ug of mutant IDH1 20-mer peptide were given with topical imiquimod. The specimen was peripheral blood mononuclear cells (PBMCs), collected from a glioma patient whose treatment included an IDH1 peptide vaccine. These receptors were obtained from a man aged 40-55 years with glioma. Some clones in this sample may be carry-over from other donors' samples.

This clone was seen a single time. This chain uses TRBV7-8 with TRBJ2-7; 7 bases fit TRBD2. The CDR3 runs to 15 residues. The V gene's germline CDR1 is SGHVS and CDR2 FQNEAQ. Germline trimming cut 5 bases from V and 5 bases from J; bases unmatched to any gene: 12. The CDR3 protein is CASSLLLAVEDEQYF. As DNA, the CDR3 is TGTGCCAGCAGCCTCCTCCTAGCGGTGGAGGACGAGCAGTACTTC.

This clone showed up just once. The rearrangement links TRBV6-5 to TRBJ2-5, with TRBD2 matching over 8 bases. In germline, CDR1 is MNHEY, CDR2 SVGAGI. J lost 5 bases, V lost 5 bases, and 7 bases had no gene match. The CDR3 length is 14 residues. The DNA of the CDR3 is TGTGCCAGCAGTCTCGGGGGGGCCCGGGAGACCCAGTACTTC. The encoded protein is CASSLGGARETQYF.

The CDR3 coding sequence is TGTGCCAGCAGCCGTTTCGGGACAGGTGGAAACACCATATATTTT. Amino acid sequence: CASSRFGTGGNTIYF. The chain links TRBV5-6 to TRBJ1-3; TRBD1 matches 8 bases. V lost 4 bases to trimming and J lost 3 bases; unmatched junction nucleotides: 6. Germline CDR1 and CDR2: SGHDT and YYEEEE. The CDR3 totals 15 residues. Full variable domain (missing parts from reference TRBV5-6 and TRBJ1-3): DAGVTQSPTHLIKTRGQQVTLRCSPKSGHDTVSWYQQALGQGPQFIFQYYEEEERQRGNFPDRFSGHQFPNYSSELNVNALLLGDSALYLCASSRFGTGGNTIYFGEGSWLTVV.

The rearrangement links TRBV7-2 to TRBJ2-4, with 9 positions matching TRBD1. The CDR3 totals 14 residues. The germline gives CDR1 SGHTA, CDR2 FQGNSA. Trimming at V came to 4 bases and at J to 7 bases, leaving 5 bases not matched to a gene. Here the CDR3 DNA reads TGTGCCAGCAGCTCCGGGACAGGGAAGAACATTCAGTACTTC. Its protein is CASSSGTGKNIQYF.

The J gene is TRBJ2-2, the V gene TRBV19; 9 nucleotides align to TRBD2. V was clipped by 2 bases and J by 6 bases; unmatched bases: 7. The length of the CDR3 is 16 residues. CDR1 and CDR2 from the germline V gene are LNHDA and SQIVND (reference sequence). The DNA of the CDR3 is TGTGCCAGTAGTATATTTCGCGGGAGGGGGCCCGGGGAGCTGTTTTTT. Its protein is CASSIFRGRGPGELFF.

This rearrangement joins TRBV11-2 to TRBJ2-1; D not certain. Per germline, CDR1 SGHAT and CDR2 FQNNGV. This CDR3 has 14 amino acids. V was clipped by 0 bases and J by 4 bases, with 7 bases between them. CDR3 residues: CASSLDRIYNEQFF. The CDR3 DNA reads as TGTGCCAGCAGCTTAGATCGAATTTACAATGAGCAGTTCTTC.

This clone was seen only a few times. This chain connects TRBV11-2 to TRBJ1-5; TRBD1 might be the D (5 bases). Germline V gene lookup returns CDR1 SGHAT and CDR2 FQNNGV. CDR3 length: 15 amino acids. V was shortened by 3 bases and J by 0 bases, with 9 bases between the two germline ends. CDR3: CASSLGQLSNQPQHF. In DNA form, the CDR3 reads TGTGCCAGCAGCTTGGGGCAGCTTAGCAATCAGCCCCAGCATTTT.

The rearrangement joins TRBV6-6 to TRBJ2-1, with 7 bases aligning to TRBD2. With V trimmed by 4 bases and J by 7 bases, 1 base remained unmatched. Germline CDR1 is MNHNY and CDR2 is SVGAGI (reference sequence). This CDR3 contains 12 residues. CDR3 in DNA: TGTGCCAGCAGTTTGGGGGGGAATGAGCAGTTCTTC. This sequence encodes CASSLGGNEQFF.

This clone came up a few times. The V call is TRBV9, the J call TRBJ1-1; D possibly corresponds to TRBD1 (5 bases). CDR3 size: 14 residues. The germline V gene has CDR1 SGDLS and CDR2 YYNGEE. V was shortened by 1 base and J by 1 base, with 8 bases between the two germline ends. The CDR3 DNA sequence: TGTGCCAGCAGCGTAACCGGACAGAACACTGAAGCTTTCTTT. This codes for CASSVTGQNTEAFF.

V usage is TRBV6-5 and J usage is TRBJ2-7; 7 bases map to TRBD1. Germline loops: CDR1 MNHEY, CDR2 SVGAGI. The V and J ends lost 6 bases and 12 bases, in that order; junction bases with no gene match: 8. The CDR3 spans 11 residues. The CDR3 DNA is TGTGCCAGCAGATCTACAGGGGACCCGTACTTC. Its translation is CASRSTGDPYF.

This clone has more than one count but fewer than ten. The CDR3, as DNA: TGTGCCAGCAGGGCTATAAGCTCGGGGAGGCAGCAGTACTTC. Translating it yields CASRAISSGRQQYF. The chain links TRBV11-2 to TRBJ2-7; D is possibly TRBD2 (6 bases). Trimming took 6 bases from V and 8 from J, leaving 20 bases between them. Germline CDR1 and CDR2: SGHAT and FQNNGV. CDR3 size: 14 residues. Full variable domain (remainder filled in from reference TRBV11-2 and TRBJ2-7): EAGVAQSPRYKIIEKRQSVAFWCNPISGHATLYWYQQILGQGPKLLIQFQNNGVVDDSQLPKDRFSAERLKGVDSTLKIQPAKLEDSAVYLCASRAISSGRQQYFGPGTRLTVT.

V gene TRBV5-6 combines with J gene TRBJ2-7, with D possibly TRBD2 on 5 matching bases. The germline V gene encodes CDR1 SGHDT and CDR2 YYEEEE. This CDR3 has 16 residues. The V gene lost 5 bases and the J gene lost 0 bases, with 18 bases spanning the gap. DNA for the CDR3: TGTGCCAGCAGGCGCTCGAAAGGCGAGGGCTCCTACGAGCAGTACTTC. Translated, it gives CASRRSKGEGSYEQYF.

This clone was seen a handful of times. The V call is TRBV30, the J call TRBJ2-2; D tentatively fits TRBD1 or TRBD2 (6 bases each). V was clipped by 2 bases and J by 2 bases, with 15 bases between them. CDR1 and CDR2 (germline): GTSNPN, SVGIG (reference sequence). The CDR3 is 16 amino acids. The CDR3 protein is CAWSPPGGGNTGELFF. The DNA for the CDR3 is TGTGCCTGGAGTCCCCCCGGAGGGGGAAACACCGGGGAGCTGTTTTTT.

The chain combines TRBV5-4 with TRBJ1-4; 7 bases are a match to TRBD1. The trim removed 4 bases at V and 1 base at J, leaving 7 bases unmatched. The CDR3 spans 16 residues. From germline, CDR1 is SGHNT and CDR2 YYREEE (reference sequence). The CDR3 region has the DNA TGTGCCAGCAGCCGTATTCGGACAGGAACTAATGAAAAACTGTTTTTT. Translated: CASSRIRTGTNEKLFF.

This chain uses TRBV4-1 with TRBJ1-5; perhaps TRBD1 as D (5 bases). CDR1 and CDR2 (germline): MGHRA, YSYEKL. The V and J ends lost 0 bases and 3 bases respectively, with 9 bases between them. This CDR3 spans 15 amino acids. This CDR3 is CASSQEPGHNQPQHF. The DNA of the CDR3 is TGCGCCAGCAGCCAAGAACCAGGGCACAATCAGCCCCAGCATTTT.

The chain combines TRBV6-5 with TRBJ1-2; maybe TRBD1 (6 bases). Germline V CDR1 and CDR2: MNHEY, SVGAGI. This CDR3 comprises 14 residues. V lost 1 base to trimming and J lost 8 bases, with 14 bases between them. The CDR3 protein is CASSYLGGALGYTF. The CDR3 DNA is TGTGCCAGCAGTTACTTAGGGGGGGCCCTAGGCTACACCTTC.

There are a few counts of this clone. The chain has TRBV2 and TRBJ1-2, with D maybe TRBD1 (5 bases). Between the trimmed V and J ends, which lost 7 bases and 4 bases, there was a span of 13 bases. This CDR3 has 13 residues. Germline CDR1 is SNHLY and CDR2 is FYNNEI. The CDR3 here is CASIEGRFYGYTF. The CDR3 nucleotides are TGTGCCAGCATCGAGGGGCGATTCTATGGCTACACCTTC.

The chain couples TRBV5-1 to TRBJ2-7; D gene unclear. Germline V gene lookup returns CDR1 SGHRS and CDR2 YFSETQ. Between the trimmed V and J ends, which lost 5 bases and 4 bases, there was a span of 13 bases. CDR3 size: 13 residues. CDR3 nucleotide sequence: TGCGCCAGCAGTGTTGTGGGGTTATACGAGCAGTACTTC. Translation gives CASSVVGLYEQYF.

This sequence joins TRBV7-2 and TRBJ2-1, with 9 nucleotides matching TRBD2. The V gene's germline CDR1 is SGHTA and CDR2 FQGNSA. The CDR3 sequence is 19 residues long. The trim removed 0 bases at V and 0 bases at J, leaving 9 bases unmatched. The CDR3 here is CASSLALTSGWGSYNEQFF. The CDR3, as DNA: TGTGCCAGCAGCTTAGCTTTAACTAGCGGGTGGGGCTCCTACAATGAGCAGTTCTTC.

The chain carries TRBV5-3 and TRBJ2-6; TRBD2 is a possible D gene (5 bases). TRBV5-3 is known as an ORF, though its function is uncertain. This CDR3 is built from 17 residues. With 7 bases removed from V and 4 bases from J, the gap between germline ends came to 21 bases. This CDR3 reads CARRVAGSPGGANVLTF. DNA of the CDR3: TGTGCCAGACGCGTCGCGGGCTCCCCCGGGGGGGCCAACGTCCTGACTTTC.

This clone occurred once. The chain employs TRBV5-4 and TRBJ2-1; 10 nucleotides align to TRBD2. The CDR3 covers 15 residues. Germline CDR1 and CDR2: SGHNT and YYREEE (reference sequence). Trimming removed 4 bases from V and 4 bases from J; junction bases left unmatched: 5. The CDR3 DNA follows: TGTGCCAGCAGCCAGACTAGCGGGCCATACAATGAGCAGTTCTTC. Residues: CASSQTSGPYNEQFF.

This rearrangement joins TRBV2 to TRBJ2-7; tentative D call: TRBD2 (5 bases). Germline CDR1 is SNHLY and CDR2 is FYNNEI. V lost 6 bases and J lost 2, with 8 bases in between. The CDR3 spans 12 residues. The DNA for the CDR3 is TGTGCCAGCAGAGAGGGAGCCTACGAGCAGTACTTC. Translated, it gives CASREGAYEQYF.

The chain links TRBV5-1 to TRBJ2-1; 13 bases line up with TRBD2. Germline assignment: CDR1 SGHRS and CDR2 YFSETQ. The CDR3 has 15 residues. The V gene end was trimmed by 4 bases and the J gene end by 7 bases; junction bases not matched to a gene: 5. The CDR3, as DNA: TGCGCCAGCAGCGCCGGGACTAGCGGGGTTAATGAGCAGTTCTTC. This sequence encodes CASSAGTSGVNEQFF.

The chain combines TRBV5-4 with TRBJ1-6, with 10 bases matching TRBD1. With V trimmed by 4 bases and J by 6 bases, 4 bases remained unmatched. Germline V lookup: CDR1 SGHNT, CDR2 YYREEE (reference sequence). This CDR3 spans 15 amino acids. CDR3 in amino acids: CASSRTGGSNSPLHF. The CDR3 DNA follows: TGTGCCAGCAGCCGGACAGGGGGTAGTAATTCACCCCTCCACTTT.

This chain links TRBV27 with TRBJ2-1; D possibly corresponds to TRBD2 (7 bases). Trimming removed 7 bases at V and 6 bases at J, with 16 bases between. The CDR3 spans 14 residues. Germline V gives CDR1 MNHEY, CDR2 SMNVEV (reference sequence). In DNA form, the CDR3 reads TGTGCCAGCATGAGGGGGGGATATGTCAATGAGCAGTTCTTC. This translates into CASMRGGYVNEQFF.

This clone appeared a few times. The CDR3 DNA sequence: TGCGCCAGCAGCTTAGTAACAGGGGAGATCGAGACCCAGTACTTC. Encoded protein: CASSLVTGEIETQYF. The chain recombines TRBV5-1 with TRBJ2-5, with TRBD1 matching over 7 bases. V lost 2 bases, J lost 5 bases, and 9 bases stayed unmatched. This CDR3 is 15 amino acids long. Germline V gives CDR1 SGHRS, CDR2 YFSETQ.

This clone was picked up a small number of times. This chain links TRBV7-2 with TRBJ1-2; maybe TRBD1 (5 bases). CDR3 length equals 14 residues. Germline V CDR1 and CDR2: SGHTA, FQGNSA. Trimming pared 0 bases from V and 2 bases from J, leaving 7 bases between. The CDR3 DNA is TGTGCCAGCAGCTTAGCGGCAGGGAACTATGGCTACACCTTC. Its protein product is CASSLAAGNYGYTF.